This record concerns one TCR beta chain sequence. The data originate from a study of OX40 agonist ivuxolimab in advanced cancers. Turning to the study itself: Patients were roughly 83% male with ages about 20 to 79, mean around 61.

V shed 5 bases, J shed 0 bases, and the junction held 3 bases outside the gene matches. This CDR3 contains 16 residues. Germline CDR1 is SGHVS and CDR2 is FQNEAQ. Only in-frame clones appear in the TCRdb table, and some are missing; sequencing was by immunoSEQ multiplex PCR. Of approximately 23,000 clones in the sample, about 86% are singletons; the top ten hold roughly 16%. The sequencing used CD4+ or CD8+ T cells sorted from blood, collected in a trial of the OX40 agonist ivuxolimab. The sequence was collected from an adult with an advanced solid tumor such as melanoma, head and neck, liver or kidney cancer. The V gene is TRBV7-8, the J gene TRBJ2-1; 11 nucleotides agree with TRBD2. In DNA, the CDR3 is TGTGCCAGCAGCCATAGCGGGGGGGGCTCCTACAATGAGCAGTTCTTC. Its translation is CASSHSGGGSYNEQFF. Looking up the rest from reference TRBV7-8 and TRBJ2-1 gives the full variable domain: GAGVSQSPRYKVAKRGQDVALRCDPISGHVSLFWYQQALGQGPEFLTYFQNEAQLDKSGLPSDRFFAERPEGSVSTLKIQRTQQEDSAVYLCASSHSGGGSYNEQFFGPGTRLTVL.